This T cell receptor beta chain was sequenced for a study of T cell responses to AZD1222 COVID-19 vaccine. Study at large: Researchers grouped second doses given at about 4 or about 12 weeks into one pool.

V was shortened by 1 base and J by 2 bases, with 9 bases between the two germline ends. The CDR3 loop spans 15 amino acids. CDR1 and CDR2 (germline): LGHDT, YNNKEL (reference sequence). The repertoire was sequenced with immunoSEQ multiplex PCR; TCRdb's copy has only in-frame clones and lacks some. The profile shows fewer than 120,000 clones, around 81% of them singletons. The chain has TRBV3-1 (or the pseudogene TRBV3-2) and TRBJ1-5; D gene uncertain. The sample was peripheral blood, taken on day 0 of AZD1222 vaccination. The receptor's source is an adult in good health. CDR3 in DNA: TGTGCCAGCAGCCAAGGGGAGAGGGGCAATCAGCCCCAGCATTTT. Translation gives CASSQGERGNQPQHF.